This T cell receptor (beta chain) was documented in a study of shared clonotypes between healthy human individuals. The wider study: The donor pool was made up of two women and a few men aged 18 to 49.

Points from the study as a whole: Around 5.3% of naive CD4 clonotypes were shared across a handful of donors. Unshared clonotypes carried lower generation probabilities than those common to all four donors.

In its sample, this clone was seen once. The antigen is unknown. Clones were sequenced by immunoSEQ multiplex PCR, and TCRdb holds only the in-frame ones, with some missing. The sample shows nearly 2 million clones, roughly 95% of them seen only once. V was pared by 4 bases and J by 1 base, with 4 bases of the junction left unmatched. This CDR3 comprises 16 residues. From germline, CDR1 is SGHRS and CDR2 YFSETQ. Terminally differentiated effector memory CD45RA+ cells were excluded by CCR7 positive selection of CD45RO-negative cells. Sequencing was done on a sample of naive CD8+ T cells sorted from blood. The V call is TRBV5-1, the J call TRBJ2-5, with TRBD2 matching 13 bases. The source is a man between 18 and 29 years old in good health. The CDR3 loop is CASSGRTSGSQETQYF. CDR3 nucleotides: TGCGCCAGCAGCGGAAGGACTAGCGGGAGCCAAGAGACCCAGTACTTC.